This T cell receptor (beta chain) was sequenced for a study of beta chain features in type 1 diabetes. Notes on the study in general: In the patient group, naive, central memory and Treg TCRB repertoires seemed more alike than in the healthy donor group.

Purity exceeding 95% was reached by all sorted populations. This clone was found a few times. Its antigen is as yet unknown. V lost 5 bases, J lost 2 bases, and 22 bases lay in between. In germline, CDR1 is SQVTM, CDR2 ANQGSEA. The CDR3 runs 16 residues. The investigators reverse transcribed all of the isolated RNA, so they sequenced expressed TCRB transcripts. Clones were read by immunoSEQ multiplex PCR, and TCRdb kept only the in-frame ones, dropping some. The repertoire has fewer than 400,000 clones, less than 9.5% of them found once; the top ten carry under 0.5%. Sample: central memory CD4+ T cells from blood. The V gene is TRBV29-1, the J gene TRBJ2-7; tentatively, D is TRBD2 (6 bases). This TCR was recovered from a woman younger than 35 in good health. The CDR3 sequence is CSVITHAGRRAYEQYF. The CDR3 region has the DNA TGCAGCGTTATAACCCATGCGGGGCGTAGGGCCTACGAGCAGTACTTC.